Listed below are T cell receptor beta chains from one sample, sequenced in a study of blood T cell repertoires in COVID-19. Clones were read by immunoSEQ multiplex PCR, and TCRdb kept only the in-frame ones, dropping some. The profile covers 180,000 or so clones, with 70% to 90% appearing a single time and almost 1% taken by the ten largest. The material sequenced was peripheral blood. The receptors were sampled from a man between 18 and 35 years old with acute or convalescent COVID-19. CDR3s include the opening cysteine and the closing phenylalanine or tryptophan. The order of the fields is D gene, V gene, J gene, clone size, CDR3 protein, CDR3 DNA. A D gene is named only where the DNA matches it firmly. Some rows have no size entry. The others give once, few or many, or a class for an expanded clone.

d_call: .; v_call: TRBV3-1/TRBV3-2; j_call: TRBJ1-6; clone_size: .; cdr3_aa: CASSQVARGGSPLHF; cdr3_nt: TGTGCCAGCAGCCAAGTCGCGCGGGGCGGTTCACCCCTCCACTTT
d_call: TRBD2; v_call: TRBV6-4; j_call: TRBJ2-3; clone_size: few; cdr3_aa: CASSTSGGQDTQYF; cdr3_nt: TGTGCCAGCAGCACTAGCGGGGGGCAAGATACGCAGTATTTT
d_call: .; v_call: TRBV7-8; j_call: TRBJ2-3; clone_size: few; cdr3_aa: CASSLTARTDTQYF; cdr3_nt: TGTGCCAGCAGCTTAACGGCTAGGACAGATACGCAGTATTTT
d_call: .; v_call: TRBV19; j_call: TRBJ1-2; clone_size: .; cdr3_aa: CASSIEADYGYTF; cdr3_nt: TGTGCCAGTAGTATAGAGGCAGACTATGGCTACACCTTC
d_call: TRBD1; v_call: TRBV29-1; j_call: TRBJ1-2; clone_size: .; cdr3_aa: CSVTGGEGGGYTF; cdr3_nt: TGCAGCGTTACAGGGGGGGAGGGAGGTGGCTACACCTTC
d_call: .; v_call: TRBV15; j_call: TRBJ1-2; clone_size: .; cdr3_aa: CATSRDTPGHHYGYTF; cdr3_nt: TGTGCCACCAGCAGAGATACTCCGGGACACCACTATGGCTACACCTTC
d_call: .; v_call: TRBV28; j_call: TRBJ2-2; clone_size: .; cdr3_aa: CSTVANTGELFF; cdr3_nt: TGTTCGACAGTGGCGAACACCGGGGAGCTGTTTTTT
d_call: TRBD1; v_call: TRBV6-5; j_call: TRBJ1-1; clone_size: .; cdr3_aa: CASRRQGSTEAFF; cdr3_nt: TGTGCCAGCAGAAGACAGGGGTCCACTGAAGCTTTCTTT
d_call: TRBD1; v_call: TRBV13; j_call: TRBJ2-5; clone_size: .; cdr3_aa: CASSRRQGFSETQYF; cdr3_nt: TGTGCCAGCAGCCGACGACAGGGATTCTCGGAGACCCAGTACTTC
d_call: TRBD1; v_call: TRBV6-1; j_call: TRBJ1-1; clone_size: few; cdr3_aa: CASSEDTTGGNTEAFF; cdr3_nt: TGTGCCAGCAGTGAAGACACTACAGGGGGGAACACTGAAGCTTTCTTT
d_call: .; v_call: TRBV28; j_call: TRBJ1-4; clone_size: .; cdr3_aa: CASSLWGRTEKLFF; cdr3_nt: TGTGCCAGCAGTTTGTGGGGGAGGACTGAAAAACTGTTTTTT
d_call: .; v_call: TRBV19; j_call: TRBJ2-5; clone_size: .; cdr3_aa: CASSITRLETQYF; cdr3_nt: TGTGCCAGTAGTATAACCCGGTTGGAGACCCAGTACTTC
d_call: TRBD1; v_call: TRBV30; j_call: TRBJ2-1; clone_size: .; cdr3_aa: CATFGGTGIYNEQFF; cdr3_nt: TGTGCCACCTTTGGGGGGACAGGGATCTACAATGAGCAGTTCTTC
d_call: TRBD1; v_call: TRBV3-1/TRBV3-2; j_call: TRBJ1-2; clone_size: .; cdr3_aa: CASSQAGGGYGYTF; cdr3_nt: TGTGCCAGCAGCCAGGCAGGGGGCGGCTATGGCTACACCTTC
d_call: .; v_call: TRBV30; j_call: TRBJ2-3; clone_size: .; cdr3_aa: CAWSLTRGGLNTDTQYF; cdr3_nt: TGTGCCTGGAGCCTGACTAGGGGGGGCCTCAACACAGATACGCAGTATTTT
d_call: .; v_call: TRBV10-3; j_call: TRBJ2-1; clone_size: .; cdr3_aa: CAISVEGYNEQFF; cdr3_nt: TGTGCCATCAGTGTAGAGGGCTACAATGAGCAGTTCTTC
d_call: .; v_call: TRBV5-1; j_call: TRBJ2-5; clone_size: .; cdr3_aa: CASSGGTPQETQYF; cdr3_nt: TGCGCCAGCAGCGGAGGGACCCCTCAAGAGACCCAGTACTTC
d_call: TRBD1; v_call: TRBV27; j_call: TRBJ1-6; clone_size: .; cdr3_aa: CASRGRQGYNSPLHF; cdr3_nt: TGTGCCAGCAGGGGAAGACAGGGGTATAATTCACCCCTCCACTTT
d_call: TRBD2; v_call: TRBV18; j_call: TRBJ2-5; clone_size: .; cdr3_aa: CASSLQAGGQKTQYF; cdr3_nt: TGTGCCAGCTCCCTACAAGCGGGGGGGCAGAAGACCCAGTACTTC
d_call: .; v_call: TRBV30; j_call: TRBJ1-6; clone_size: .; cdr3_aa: CAWSVRGISPLHF; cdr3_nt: TGTGCCTGGAGTGTACGGGGGATTTCACCCCTCCACTTT
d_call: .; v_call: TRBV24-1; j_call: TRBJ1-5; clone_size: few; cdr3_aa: CATSDSQAAPRQPQHF; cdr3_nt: TGTGCCACCAGTGATTCTCAAGCAGCCCCGAGGCAGCCCCAGCATTTT
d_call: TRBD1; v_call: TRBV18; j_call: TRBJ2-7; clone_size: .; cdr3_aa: CASSPVGQGISYEQYF; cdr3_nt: TGTGCCAGCTCACCAGTCGGACAGGGAATCTCCTACGAGCAGTACTTC
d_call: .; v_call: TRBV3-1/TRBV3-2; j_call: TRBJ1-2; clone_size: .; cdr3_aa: CASSQEPGNYGYTF; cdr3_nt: TGTGCCAGCAGCCAAGAGCCAGGGAACTATGGCTACACCTTC
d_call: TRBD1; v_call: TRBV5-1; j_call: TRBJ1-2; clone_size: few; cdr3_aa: CASSLAPSVGQGENGYTF; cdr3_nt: TGCGCCAGCAGCTTGGCCCCAAGCGTAGGACAGGGTGAAAATGGCTACACCTTC
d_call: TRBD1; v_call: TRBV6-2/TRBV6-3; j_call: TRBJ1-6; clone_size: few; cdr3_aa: CASSYHQGANSPLHF; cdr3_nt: TGTGCCAGCAGTTACCACCAGGGGGCTAATTCACCCCTCCACTTT
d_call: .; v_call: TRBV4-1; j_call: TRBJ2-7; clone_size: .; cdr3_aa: CASSQDHTDNYYEQYF; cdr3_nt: TGCGCCAGCAGCCAAGATCACACAGATAATTACTACGAGCAGTACTTC
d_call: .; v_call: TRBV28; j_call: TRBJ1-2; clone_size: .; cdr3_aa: CASLTRGSDNYGYTF; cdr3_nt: TGTGCCAGCTTAACAAGGGGCAGTGATAACTATGGCTACACCTTC
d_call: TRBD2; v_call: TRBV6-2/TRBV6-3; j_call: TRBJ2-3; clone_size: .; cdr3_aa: CASSSGTSGGAGDTQYF; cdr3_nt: TGTGCCAGCAGTTCGGGGACTAGCGGGGGGGCCGGAGATACGCAGTATTTT